This passage covers 9 T cell receptor beta chains from one sample sequenced in a study of blood T cell repertoires in COVID-19. The protocol was immunoSEQ multiplex PCR, while the TCRdb copy is restricted to in-frame clones and leaves out a portion. Here the sample spans around 230,000 clones, approximately 88% being singletons. The sample comprised PBMCs or T cells enriched from blood (not recorded which). These receptors all come from a man younger than 35 with acute COVID-19.

V is TRBV19 and J is TRBJ2-5; D possibly corresponds to TRBD1 (6 bases). V lost 4 bases to trimming and J lost 13 bases, with 13 bases between them. Per germline, CDR1 LNHDA and CDR2 SQIVND (reference sequence). CDR3 size: 11 residues. This chain's CDR3 is CASSKGHRTYF. In nucleotides, the CDR3 is TGTGCCAGTAGTAAGGGACACCGAACGTACTTC.

The chain uses TRBV7-9 and TRBJ2-1; possibly TRBD1 for D (6 bases). Per the germline V gene, CDR1 is SEHNR and CDR2 is FQNEAQ (reference sequence). The CDR3 totals 13 residues. V lost 3 bases and J lost 7, with 10 bases in between. CDR3 nucleotides: TGTGCCAGCAGCTTTTCAGGGGTTAATGAGCAGTTCTTC. Encoded protein: CASSFSGVNEQFF.

V is TRBV7-9 and J is TRBJ2-6, with D perhaps matching TRBD1 (6 bases). The germline V gene encodes CDR1 SEHNR and CDR2 FQNEAQ (reference sequence). Trimming took off 6 bases at V and 2 bases at J, with 14 bases between the two ends. The CDR3 totals 16 residues. Here the CDR3 DNA reads TGTGCCAGCAGTCTCTTACAGGGTACTGGGGCCAACGTCCTGACTTTC. It is translated as CASSLLQGTGANVLTF.

The rearrangement uses TRBV6-5 and TRBJ2-5, with 12 bases aligning to TRBD1. With 4 bases clipped from V and 5 bases from J, the junction kept 8 bases outside the gene matches. Per germline, CDR1 MNHEY and CDR2 SVGAGI. The CDR3 is made up of 16 amino acids. CDR3 protein: CASSFGTGGFYETQYF. CDR3 coding DNA: TGTGCCAGCAGTTTTGGGACAGGGGGCTTTTATGAGACCCAGTACTTC.

This chain links TRBV2 with TRBJ1-1, with 10 nucleotides matching TRBD1. Trimming cost V 6 bases and J 5 bases; bases outside gene matches: 6. CDR1 is SNHLY and CDR2 is FYNNEI in the germline V gene. The CDR3 sequence is 14 residues long. CDR3 in amino acids: CASRTGGRGTEAFF. Written as DNA, the CDR3 is TGTGCCAGCAGGACAGGGGGCCGCGGGACTGAAGCTTTCTTT. Drawing the rest from reference TRBV2 and TRBJ1-1, the complete variable domain is EPEVTQTPSHQVTQMGQEVILRCVPISNHLYFYWYRQILGQKVEFLVSFYNNEISEKSEIFDDQFSVERPDGSNFTLKIRSTKLEDSAMYFCASRTGGRGTEAFFGQGTRLTVV.

The V and J genes are TRBV4-2 and TRBJ1-5; 9 bases map to TRBD1. This CDR3 contains 20 residues. Trimming at V came to 0 bases and at J to 8 bases, leaving 20 bases not matched to a gene. Germline CDR1 reads LGHNA; CDR2 reads YNFKEQ. The CDR3 bases are TGTGCCAGCAGCCAAGACCCTTACCATCCTTGGGGACAGGGAGTCGAGCCCCAGCATTTT. Translation: CASSQDPYHPWGQGVEPQHF.

This chain uses TRBV15 with TRBJ2-3; a possible D gene is TRBD2 (6 bases). CDR1 LNHNV and CDR2 YYDKDF come from the germline V gene (reference sequence). Trimming took 1 base from V and 0 from J, leaving 8 bases between them. The CDR3 has 15 residues. In DNA form, the CDR3 reads TGTGCCACCAGCAGAGGGGACTCTAGCACAGATACGCAGTATTTT. Amino acid sequence: CATSRGDSSTDTQYF.

This sequence joins TRBV24-1 and TRBJ2-5; TRBD1 might be the D (6 bases). This CDR3 has 15 amino acids. CDR1 KGHDR and CDR2 SFDVKD come from the germline V gene. V was trimmed by 3 bases and J by 3 bases, leaving 13 bases between them. The CDR3 sequence is CATSDARDIEETQYF. The CDR3 DNA sequence: TGTGCCACCAGTGATGCTCGGGACATAGAAGAGACCCAGTACTTC.

The V and J genes are TRBV27 and TRBJ2-7; perhaps TRBD2 as D (6 bases). Trimming took off 3 bases at V and 0 bases at J, with 9 bases between the two ends. There are 14 residues in the CDR3. CDR1 MNHEY and CDR2 SMNVEV come from the germline V gene (reference sequence). CDR3 residues: CASSLTSNSYEQYF. The CDR3, as DNA: TGTGCCAGCAGTTTGACTAGTAACTCCTACGAGCAGTACTTC.